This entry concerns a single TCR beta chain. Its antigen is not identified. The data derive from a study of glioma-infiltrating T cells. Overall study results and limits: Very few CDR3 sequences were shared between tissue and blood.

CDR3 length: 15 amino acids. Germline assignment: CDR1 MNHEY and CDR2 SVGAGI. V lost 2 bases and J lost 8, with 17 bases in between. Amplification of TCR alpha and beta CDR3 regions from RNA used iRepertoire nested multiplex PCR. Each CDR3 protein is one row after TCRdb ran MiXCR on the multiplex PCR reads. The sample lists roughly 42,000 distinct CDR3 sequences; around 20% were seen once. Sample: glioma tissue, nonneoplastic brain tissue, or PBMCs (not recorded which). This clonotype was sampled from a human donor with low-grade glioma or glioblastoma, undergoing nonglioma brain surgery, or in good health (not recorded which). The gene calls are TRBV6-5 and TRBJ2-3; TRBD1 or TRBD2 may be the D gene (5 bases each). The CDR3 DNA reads TGTGCCAGCAGTTACCAACGCCCGGGGCTTGGTACGCAGTATTTT. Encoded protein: CASSYQRPGLGTQYF.